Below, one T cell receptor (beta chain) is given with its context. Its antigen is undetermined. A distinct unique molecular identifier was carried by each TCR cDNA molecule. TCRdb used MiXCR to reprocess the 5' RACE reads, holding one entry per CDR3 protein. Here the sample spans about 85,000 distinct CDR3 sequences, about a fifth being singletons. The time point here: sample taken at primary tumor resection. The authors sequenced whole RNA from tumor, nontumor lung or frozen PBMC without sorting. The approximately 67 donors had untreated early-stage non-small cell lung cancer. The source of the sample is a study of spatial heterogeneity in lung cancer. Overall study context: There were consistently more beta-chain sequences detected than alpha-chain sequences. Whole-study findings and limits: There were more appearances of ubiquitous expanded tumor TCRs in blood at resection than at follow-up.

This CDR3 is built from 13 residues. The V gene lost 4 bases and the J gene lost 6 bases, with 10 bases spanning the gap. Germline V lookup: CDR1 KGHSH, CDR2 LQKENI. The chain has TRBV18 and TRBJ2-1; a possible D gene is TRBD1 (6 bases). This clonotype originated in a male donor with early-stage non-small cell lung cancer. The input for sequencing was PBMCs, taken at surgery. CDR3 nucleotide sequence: TGTGCCAGCTCACAACTGGACAGCAATGAGCAGTTCTTC. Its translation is CASSQLDSNEQFF.